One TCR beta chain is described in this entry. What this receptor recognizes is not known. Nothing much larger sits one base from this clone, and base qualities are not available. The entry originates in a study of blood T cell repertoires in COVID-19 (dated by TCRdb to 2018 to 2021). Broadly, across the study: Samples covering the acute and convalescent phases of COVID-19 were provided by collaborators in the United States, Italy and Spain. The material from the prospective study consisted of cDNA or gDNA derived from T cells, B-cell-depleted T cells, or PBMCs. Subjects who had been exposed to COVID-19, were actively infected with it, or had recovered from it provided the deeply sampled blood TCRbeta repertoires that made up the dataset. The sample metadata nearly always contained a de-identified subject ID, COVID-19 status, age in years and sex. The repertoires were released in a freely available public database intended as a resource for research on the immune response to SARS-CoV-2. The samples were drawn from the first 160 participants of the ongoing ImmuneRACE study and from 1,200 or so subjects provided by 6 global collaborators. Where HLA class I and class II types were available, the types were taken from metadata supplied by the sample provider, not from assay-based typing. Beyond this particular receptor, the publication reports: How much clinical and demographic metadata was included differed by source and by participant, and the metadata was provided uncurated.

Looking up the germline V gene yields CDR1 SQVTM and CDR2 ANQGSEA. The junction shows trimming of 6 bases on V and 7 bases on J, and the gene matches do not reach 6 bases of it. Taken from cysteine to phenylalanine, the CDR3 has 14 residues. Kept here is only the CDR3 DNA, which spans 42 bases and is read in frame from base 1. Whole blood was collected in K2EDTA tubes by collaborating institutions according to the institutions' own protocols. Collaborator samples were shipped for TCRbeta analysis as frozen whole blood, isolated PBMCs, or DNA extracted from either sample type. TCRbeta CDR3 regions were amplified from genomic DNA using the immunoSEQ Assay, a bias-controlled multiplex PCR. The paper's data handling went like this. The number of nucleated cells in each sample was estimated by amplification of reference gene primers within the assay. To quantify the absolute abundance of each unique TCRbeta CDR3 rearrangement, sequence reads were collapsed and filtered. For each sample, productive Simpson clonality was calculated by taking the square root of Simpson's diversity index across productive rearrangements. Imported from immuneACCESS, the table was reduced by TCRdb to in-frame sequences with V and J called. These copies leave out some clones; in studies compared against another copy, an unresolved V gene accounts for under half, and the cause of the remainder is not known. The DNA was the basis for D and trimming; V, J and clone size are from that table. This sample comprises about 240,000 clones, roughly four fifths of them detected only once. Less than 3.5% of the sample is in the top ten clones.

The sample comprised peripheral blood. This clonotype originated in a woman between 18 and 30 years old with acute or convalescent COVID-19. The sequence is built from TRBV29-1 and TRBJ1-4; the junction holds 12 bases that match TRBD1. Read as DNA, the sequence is TGCAGCGTGATGACGGGACAGGGGGCTGAAAAACTGTTTTTT. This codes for CSVMTGQGAEKLFF.